This T cell receptor (beta chain) was profiled in a study of T cell repertoires in cytomegalovirus infection. In this sample, this clonotype turned up a few times. TCRdb reprocessed the reads via MiXCR and lists one record per CDR3 protein. Of 400,000 to 550,000 distinct CDR3 sequences in the sample, approximately 10% were seen once. The CDR3 consists of 12 residues. Trimming took 4 bases from V and 7 from J, leaving 11 bases between them. CDR1 and CDR2 from the germline V gene are SGDLS and YYNGEE. This receptor was obtained from a human donor in good health (CMV status not recorded). Some clones in this sample may be carry-over from other donors' samples. This chain joins TRBV9 and TRBJ2-5; no clear D gene. Source material: PBMCs. CDR3 nucleotide sequence: TGTGCCAGCAGCTACCCGGAAGGGACCCAGTACTTC. Translating gives CASSYPEGTQYF.